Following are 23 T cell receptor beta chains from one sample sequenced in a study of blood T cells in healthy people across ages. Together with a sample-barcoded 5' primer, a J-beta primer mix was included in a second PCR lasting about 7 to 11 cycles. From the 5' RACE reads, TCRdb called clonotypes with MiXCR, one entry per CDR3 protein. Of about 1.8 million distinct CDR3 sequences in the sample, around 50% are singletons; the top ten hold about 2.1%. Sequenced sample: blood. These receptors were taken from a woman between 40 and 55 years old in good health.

The CDR3 DNA reads TGCGCCAGCAGCCCCAGAAGACTAGCGGGGGAGGAGACCCAGTACTTC. Encoded protein: CASSPRRLAGEETQYF. The chain joins TRBV5-1 to TRBJ2-5; TRBD2 agrees at 12 bases. Germline V lookup: CDR1 SGHRS, CDR2 YFSETQ. V lost 4 bases to trimming and J lost 5 bases; unmatched junction nucleotides: 9. CDR3 length: 16 residues.

The CDR3 nucleotides read TGTGCCAGCAGCACCGGGACAGGGGCCCAAGAGACCCAGTACTTC. It encodes CASSTGTGAQETQYF. The chain recombines TRBV12-3 or TRBV12-4 with TRBJ2-5, with 10 positions matching TRBD1. The CDR3 spans 15 residues. V shed 6 bases, J shed 1 base, and the junction held 5 bases outside the gene matches.

As DNA, the CDR3 is TGTGCCACCAGCAGAGGGCGGACTAGCGGGAACAATGAGCAGTACTTC. This translates into CATSRGRTSGNNEQYF. The chain combines TRBV15 with TRBJ2-5; 12 nucleotides agree with TRBD2. Per the germline V gene, CDR1 is LNHNV and CDR2 is YYDKDF (reference sequence). V lost 1 base, J lost 11 bases, and 11 bases stayed unmatched. This CDR3 contains 16 residues.

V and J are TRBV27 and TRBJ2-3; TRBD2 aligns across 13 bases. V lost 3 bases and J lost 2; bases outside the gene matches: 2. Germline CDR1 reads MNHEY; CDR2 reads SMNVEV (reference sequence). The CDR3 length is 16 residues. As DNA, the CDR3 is TGTGCCAGCAGTTTCACTAGCGGGGGGGACACAGATACGCAGTATTTT. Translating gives CASSFTSGGDTDTQYF.

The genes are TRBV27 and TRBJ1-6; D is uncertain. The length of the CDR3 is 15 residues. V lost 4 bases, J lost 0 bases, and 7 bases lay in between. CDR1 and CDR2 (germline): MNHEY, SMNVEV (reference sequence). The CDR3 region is CASSWMSSYNSPLHF. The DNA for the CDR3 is TGTGCCAGCAGTTGGATGAGCTCCTATAATTCACCCCTCCACTTT.

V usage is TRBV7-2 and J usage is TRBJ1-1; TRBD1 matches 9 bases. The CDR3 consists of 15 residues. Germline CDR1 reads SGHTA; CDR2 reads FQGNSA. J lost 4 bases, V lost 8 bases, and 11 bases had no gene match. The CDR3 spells CASLLGGTGSTEAFF. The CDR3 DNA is TGTGCCAGCCTACTGGGGGGGACAGGGAGCACTGAAGCTTTCTTT.

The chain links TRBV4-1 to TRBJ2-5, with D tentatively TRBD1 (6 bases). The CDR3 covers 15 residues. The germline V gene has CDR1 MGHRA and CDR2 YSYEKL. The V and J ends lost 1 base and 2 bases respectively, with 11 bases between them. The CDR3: CASSQGPDRQETQYF. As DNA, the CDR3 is TGCGCCAGCAGCCAAGGCCCGGACAGACAAGAGACCCAGTACTTC.

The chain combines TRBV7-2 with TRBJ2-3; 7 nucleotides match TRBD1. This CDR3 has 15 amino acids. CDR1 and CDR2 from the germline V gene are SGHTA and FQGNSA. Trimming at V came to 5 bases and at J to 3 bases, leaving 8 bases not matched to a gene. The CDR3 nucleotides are TGTGCCAGCAGCCAGGACAGGCGTCGGACAGATACGCAGTATTTT. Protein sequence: CASSQDRRRTDTQYF.

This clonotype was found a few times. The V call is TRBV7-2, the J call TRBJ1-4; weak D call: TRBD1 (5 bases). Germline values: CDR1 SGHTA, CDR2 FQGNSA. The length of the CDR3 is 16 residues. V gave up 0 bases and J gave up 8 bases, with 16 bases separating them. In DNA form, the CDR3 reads TGTGCCAGCAGCTTAGCAATCTCGGGGGAGAGGGAAAAACTGTTTTTT. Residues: CASSLAISGEREKLFF.

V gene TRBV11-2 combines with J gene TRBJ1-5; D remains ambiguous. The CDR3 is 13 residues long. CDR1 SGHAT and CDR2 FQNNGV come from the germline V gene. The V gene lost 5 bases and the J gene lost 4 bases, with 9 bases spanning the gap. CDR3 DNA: TGTGCCAGCAGCCGTCACTTGAATCAGCCCCAGCATTTT. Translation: CASSRHLNQPQHF.

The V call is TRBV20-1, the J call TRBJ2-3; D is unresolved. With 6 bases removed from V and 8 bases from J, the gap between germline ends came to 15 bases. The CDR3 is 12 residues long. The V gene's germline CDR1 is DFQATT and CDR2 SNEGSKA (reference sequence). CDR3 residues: CSAGRAHGTQYF. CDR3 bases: TGCAGTGCCGGCCGGGCCCACGGTACGCAGTATTTT.

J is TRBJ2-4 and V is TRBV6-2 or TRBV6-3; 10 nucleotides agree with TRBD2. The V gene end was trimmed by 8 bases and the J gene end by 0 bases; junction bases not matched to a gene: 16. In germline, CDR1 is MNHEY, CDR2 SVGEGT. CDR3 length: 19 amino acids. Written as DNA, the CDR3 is TGTGCCAGCGGTCAACCTAAGGCTAGCGGGGGTGTAGCCAAAAACATTCAGTACTTC. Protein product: CASGQPKASGGVAKNIQYF.

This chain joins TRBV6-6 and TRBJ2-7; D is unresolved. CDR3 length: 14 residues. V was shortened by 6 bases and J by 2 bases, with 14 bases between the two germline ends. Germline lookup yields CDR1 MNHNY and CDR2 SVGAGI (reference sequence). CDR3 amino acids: CASRLSRTTYEQYF. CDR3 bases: TGTGCCAGCAGACTGTCCAGAACCACCTACGAGCAGTACTTC.

The CDR3 DNA follows: TGTGCCAGCAGCTTAGGGACCACAGGCCGGGGGGGTACCCAGTACTTC. Encoded protein: CASSLGTTGRGGTQYF. V is TRBV11-2 and J is TRBJ2-5; 8 bases line up with TRBD2. The CDR3 totals 16 residues. CDR1 SGHAT and CDR2 FQNNGV come from the germline V gene. J was trimmed by 8 bases and V by 1 base; bases with no gene match: 12.

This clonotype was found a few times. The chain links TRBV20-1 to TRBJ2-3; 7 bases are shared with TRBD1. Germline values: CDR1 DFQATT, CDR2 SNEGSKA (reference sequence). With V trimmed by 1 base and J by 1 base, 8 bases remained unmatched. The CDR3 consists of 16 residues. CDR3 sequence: CSARGPQGYGTDTQYF. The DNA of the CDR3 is TGCAGTGCTAGAGGCCCACAGGGGTATGGCACAGATACGCAGTATTTT.

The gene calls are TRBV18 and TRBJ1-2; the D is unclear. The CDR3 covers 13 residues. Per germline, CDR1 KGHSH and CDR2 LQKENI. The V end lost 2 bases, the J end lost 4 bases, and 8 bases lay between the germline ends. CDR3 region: CASSPTESYGYTF. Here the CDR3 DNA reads TGTGCCAGCTCACCAACAGAGAGCTATGGCTACACCTTC.

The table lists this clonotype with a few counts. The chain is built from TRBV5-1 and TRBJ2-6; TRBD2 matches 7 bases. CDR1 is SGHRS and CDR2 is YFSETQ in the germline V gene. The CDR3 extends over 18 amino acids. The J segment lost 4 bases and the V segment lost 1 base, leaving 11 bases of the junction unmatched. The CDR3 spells CASSLRGVMEGGANVLTF. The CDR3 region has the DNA TGCGCCAGCAGCTTGCGGGGGGTTATGGAAGGCGGGGCCAACGTCCTGACTTTC.

CDR3: CASFKGGESSYEQYF. For the CDR3, the DNA is TGTGCCAGCTTTAAGGGGGGAGAAAGCTCCTACGAGCAGTACTTC. The rearrangement links TRBV28 to TRBJ2-7; either TRBD1 or TRBD2 may fit D (6 bases each). Germline V gives CDR1 MDHEN, CDR2 SYDVKM. V was pared by 8 bases and J by 0 bases, with 17 bases between. The CDR3 is 15 amino acids.

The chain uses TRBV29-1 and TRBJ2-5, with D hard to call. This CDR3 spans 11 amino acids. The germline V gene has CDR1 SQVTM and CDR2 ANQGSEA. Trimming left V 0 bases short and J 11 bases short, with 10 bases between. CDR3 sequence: CSVEELGEQYF. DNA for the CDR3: TGCAGCGTTGAAGAATTGGGTGAGCAGTACTTC.

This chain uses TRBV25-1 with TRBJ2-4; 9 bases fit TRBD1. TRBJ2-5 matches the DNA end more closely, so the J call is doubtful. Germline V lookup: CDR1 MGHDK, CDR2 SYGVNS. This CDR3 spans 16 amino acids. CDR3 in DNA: TGTGCCAGCAGTGAATGGGGGACAGGGAGTTCAGAGACCCAGTACTTC. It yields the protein CASSEWGTGSSETQYF.

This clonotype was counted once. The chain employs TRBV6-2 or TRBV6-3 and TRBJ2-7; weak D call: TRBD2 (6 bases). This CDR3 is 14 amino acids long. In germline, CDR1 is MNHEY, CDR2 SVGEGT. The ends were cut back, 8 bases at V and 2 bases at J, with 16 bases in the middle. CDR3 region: CASDGGGSPYEQYF. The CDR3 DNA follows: TGTGCCAGCGATGGGGGAGGATCCCCCTACGAGCAGTACTTC.

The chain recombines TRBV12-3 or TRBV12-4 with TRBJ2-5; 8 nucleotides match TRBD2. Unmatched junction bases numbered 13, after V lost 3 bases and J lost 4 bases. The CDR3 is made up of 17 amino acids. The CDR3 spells CASSFDPREGSRETQYF. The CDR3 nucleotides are TGTGCCAGCAGTTTCGACCCCCGGGAGGGGAGCCGAGAGACCCAGTACTTC.

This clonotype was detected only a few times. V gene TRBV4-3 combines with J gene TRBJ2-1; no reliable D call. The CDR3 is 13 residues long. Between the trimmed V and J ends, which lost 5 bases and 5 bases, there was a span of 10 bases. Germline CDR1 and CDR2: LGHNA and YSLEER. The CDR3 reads CASSSETHNEQFF. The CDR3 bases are TGCGCCAGCAGCTCAGAGACCCACAATGAGCAGTTCTTC.